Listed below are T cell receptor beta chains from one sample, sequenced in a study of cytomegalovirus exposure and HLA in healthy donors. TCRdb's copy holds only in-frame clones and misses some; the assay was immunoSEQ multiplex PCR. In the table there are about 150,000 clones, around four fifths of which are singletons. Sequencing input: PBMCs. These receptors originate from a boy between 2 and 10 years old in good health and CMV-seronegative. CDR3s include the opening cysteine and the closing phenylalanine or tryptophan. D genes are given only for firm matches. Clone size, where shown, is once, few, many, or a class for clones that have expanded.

CDR3nt: TGTGCCAGCTCACCATACCCGACAGGGCTGGCCGGGGAGCTGTTTTTT
CDR3aa: CASSPYPTGLAGELFF
v_gene: TRBV18
d_gene: TRBD1
j_gene: TRBJ2-2
abundance: .

CDR3nt: TGTGCCAGCAGTGAACTGAGTGGACAACAAGAGACCCAGTACTTC
CDR3aa: CASSELSGQQETQYF
v_gene: TRBV6-1
d_gene: .
j_gene: TRBJ2-5
abundance: .

CDR3nt: TGCAGCGTTGAAGTACAGAGTGAAGCTTTCTTT
CDR3aa: CSVEVQSEAFF
v_gene: TRBV29-1
d_gene: .
j_gene: TRBJ1-1
abundance: .

CDR3nt: TGTGCCAGCTCACCGGACAGATACTCTGGAAACACCATATATTTT
CDR3aa: CASSPDRYSGNTIYF
v_gene: TRBV18
d_gene: .
j_gene: TRBJ1-3
abundance: .

CDR3nt: TGCGCCAGCAGCGCTCGAGGTATGAAGGGAGCTGATGAGCAGTTCTTC
CDR3aa: CASSARGMKGADEQFF
v_gene: TRBV4-1
d_gene: .
j_gene: TRBJ2-1
abundance: .

CDR3nt: TGTGCCAGCAGCGTAGAGCGGGGGGACAAACTGAACACTGAAGCTTTCTTT
CDR3aa: CASSVERGDKLNTEAFF
v_gene: TRBV9
d_gene: .
j_gene: TRBJ1-1
abundance: .

CDR3nt: TGTGCCAGCAGTCCTACAGGGGTATACACTGAAGCTTTCTTT
CDR3aa: CASSPTGVYTEAFF
v_gene: TRBV6-5
d_gene: TRBD1
j_gene: TRBJ1-1
abundance: .

CDR3nt: TGTGCCAGCAGCTTAATCACAGGGTCGGGTGAGCAGTTCTTC
CDR3aa: CASSLITGSGEQFF
v_gene: TRBV7-2
d_gene: .
j_gene: TRBJ2-1
abundance: .

CDR3nt: TGTGCCAGCAGCTCTGGACAAGATAATTCACCCCTCCACTTT
CDR3aa: CASSSGQDNSPLHF
v_gene: TRBV13
d_gene: .
j_gene: TRBJ1-6
abundance: .

CDR3nt: TGTGCCAGCAGCGTAGTAGAGAGCTCCTACAATGAGCAGTTCTTC
CDR3aa: CASSVVESSYNEQFF
v_gene: TRBV9
d_gene: .
j_gene: TRBJ2-1
abundance: .

CDR3nt: TGTGCCAGCTCACCCGGGGCAGGGGATGGTTACGAGCAGTACTTC
CDR3aa: CASSPGAGDGYEQYF
v_gene: TRBV18
d_gene: .
j_gene: TRBJ2-7
abundance: .

CDR3nt: TGTGCCAGCAGCCCCGGGACAGTTCCCTACGAGCAGTACTTC
CDR3aa: CASSPGTVPYEQYF
v_gene: TRBV9
d_gene: TRBD1
j_gene: TRBJ2-7
abundance: once

CDR3nt: TGTGCCAGCAGCGCGCCGGACAGGGGAGGGACTGAAGCTTTCTTT
CDR3aa: CASSAPDRGGTEAFF
v_gene: TRBV9
d_gene: TRBD1
j_gene: TRBJ1-1
abundance: .

CDR3nt: TGTGCCACCACAACCACCCCGGGACTAGTGGGGGAGCAGTACTTC
CDR3aa: CATTTTPGLVGEQYF
v_gene: TRBV2
d_gene: TRBD2
j_gene: TRBJ2-7
abundance: .

CDR3nt: TGTGCCAGCAGCCTCGGAGGGAGGGGAGAGACCCAGTACTTC
CDR3aa: CASSLGGRGETQYF
v_gene: TRBV7-7
d_gene: TRBD2
j_gene: TRBJ2-5
abundance: .

CDR3nt: TGTGCCAGCAGAACACTCGGACAGGCGGCACTGGATGAGCAGTTCTTC
CDR3aa: CASRTLGQAALDEQFF
v_gene: TRBV5-4
d_gene: TRBD1
j_gene: TRBJ2-1
abundance: .

CDR3nt: TGTGCCAGCAGTCCCGGGGTAGGTTACGGCACCATATATTTT
CDR3aa: CASSPGVGYGTIYF
v_gene: TRBV28
d_gene: .
j_gene: TRBJ1-3
abundance: .

CDR3nt: TGTGCCAGCAGCTTAGCGGGAGGATCTTCGAGCACAGATACGCAGTATTTT
CDR3aa: CASSLAGGSSSTDTQYF
v_gene: TRBV11-2
d_gene: TRBD2
j_gene: TRBJ2-3
abundance: .

CDR3nt: TGTTCCAGCAGCCCCTTCCTTGGCGGCTACACCTTC
CDR3aa: CSSSPFLGGYTF
v_gene: TRBV7-9
d_gene: .
j_gene: TRBJ1-2
abundance: .

CDR3nt: TGTGCCAGCTCCCGACAGGGGGTAAGGAGCAATCAGCCCCAGCATTTT
CDR3aa: CASSRQGVRSNQPQHF
v_gene: TRBV18
d_gene: TRBD1
j_gene: TRBJ1-5
abundance: .

CDR3nt: TGCAGCGTTGTTACCGGGACATCAAAAATTAATCAGCCCCAGCATTTT
CDR3aa: CSVVTGTSKINQPQHF
v_gene: TRBV29-1
d_gene: .
j_gene: TRBJ1-5
abundance: .

CDR3nt: TGTGCCTGGAGTACTTGGACTGAAGCTTTCTTT
CDR3aa: CAWSTWTEAFF
v_gene: TRBV30
d_gene: .
j_gene: TRBJ1-1
abundance: .

CDR3nt: TGTGCCAGCAGCTTAGGGGCGGGTCAAGAGACCCAGTACTTC
CDR3aa: CASSLGAGQETQYF
v_gene: TRBV7-2
d_gene: .
j_gene: TRBJ2-5
abundance: .

CDR3nt: TGTGCCACCAAGGGGGACAGGAAGGACGAGCAGTTCTTC
CDR3aa: CATKGDRKDEQFF
v_gene: TRBV10-3
d_gene: TRBD1
j_gene: TRBJ2-1
abundance: .

CDR3nt: TGCAGCGTACTGGGACAGGTTTCCATGGCTGGGGCCAACGTCCTGACTTTC
CDR3aa: CSVLGQVSMAGANVLTF
v_gene: TRBV29-1
d_gene: TRBD1
j_gene: TRBJ2-6
abundance: .

CDR3nt: TGTGCCAGCAGTGACGACGACAAGGGGCGACGCACTGAAGCTTTCTTT
CDR3aa: CASSDDDKGRRTEAFF
v_gene: TRBV25-1
d_gene: .
j_gene: TRBJ1-1
abundance: few

CDR3nt: TGCGCCAGCAGGGGCAACGTCGTCCTAGCGGGAGGCGCCACCTACGAGCAGTACTTC
CDR3aa: CASRGNVVLAGGATYEQYF
v_gene: TRBV5-1
d_gene: TRBD2
j_gene: TRBJ2-7
abundance: .

CDR3nt: TGTGCCAGCAGCCAACGGACTAGCGGGGCTTACAATGAGCAGTTCTTC
CDR3aa: CASSQRTSGAYNEQFF
v_gene: TRBV4-2
d_gene: TRBD2
j_gene: TRBJ2-1
abundance: .

CDR3nt: TGTGCCAGCCGCGAGGAGCGGACAGTAGTGAATCAGCCCCAGCATTTT
CDR3aa: CASREERTVVNQPQHF
v_gene: TRBV19
d_gene: .
j_gene: TRBJ1-5
abundance: once

CDR3nt: TGCGCCAGCAGCCCGGGACTTCGCCCCGGCTACAATGAGCAGTTCTTC
CDR3aa: CASSPGLRPGYNEQFF
v_gene: TRBV5-1
d_gene: .
j_gene: TRBJ2-1
abundance: .

CDR3nt: TGTGCCAGCAGTTACCAAGGGACAGGCTACGAGCAGTACTTC
CDR3aa: CASSYQGTGYEQYF
v_gene: TRBV6-5
d_gene: TRBD1
j_gene: TRBJ2-7
abundance: .

CDR3nt: TGTGCCAGCAGCTTAGCGGGGCACGCAGATACGCAGTATTTT
CDR3aa: CASSLAGHADTQYF
v_gene: TRBV7-3
d_gene: .
j_gene: TRBJ2-3
abundance: few

CDR3nt: TGTGCCAGCAGTCGGGGGGACCTAGCCAAAAACATTCAGTACTTC
CDR3aa: CASSRGDLAKNIQYF
v_gene: TRBV6-5
d_gene: TRBD2
j_gene: TRBJ2-4
abundance: .